These 4 T cell receptor beta chains were all obtained from the same sample, sequenced in a study of blood T cell repertoires in COVID-19 (TCRdb year 2020). The library was made by the immunoSEQ multiplex PCR assay. TCRdb limited this immuneACCESS table to in-frame rearrangements with V and J called. A share of clones is missing; checked studies link under half to unresolved V genes, and the rest is unexplained. In all, the sample holds some 57,000 clones, and about 85% of those were seen once. About a tenth of the sample belongs to the ten largest clones. Sequenced sample: peripheral blood. All receptors derive from a human donor in a cohort sampled during active COVID-19.

The V gene is TRBV27, the J gene TRBJ2-1; 8 bases match TRBD2. The germline gives CDR1 MNHEY, CDR2 SMNVEV (reference sequence). Trimming removed 3 bases from V and 10 bases from J; junction bases left unmatched: 14. CDR3 size: 16 residues. CDR3: CASSLDGRALLKEQFF. CDR3 in DNA: TGTGCCAGCAGTTTGGACGGGAGGGCCCTCCTGAAGGAGCAGTTCTTC.

The rearrangement links TRBV7-2 to TRBJ2-7, with D perhaps TRBD2 (6 bases). V lost 6 bases and J 3 bases, leaving 15 bases between the germline ends. The CDR3 has 14 amino acids. From germline, CDR1 is SGHTA and CDR2 FQGNSA. DNA of the CDR3: TGTGCCAGCAGTCTATCTCGGGACTTCTACGAGCAGTACTTC. It yields the protein CASSLSRDFYEQYF.

The gene calls are TRBV20-1 and TRBJ2-1; TRBD1 might be the D (6 bases). The germline V and J ends were trimmed by 3 bases and 10 bases, with 13 bases remaining between them. This CDR3 contains 12 residues. CDR1 and CDR2 (germline): DFQATT, SNEGSKA (reference sequence). CDR3 nucleotide sequence: TGCAGTGCTAGTAGAACCACAGGGGAGCAGTTCTTC. Protein sequence: CSASRTTGEQFF.

The V and J genes are TRBV5-5 and TRBJ2-5, with D possibly TRBD2 on 5 matching bases. V was clipped by 5 bases and J by 5 bases, with 10 bases between them. The CDR3 length is 12 residues. Germline V CDR1 and CDR2: SGHKS, YYEKEE (reference sequence). CDR3 sequence reads: CASREVGETQYF. In DNA form, the CDR3 reads TGTGCCAGCAGGGAGGTCGGGGAGACCCAGTACTTC.